The source of this TCR beta chain is a study of cytomegalovirus exposure and HLA in healthy donors. Study conclusions and caveats: CMV antigen specificity of a few CMV-associated chains was confirmed in vitro. Presence/absence analyses supposed approximately even sequencing depth among donors.

This clone appeared a single time. Its antigen is undetermined. Germline V gene sequence: CDR1 MNHEY, CDR2 SVGAGI. Trimming removed 5 bases from V and 7 bases from J, with 12 bases in between. There are 12 residues in the CDR3. PCR used 60 Vbeta primers and 13 Jbeta primers. Sequencing was performed with immunoSEQ multiplex PCR; in TCRdb, only in-frame clones are kept and a portion is missing. Of 100,000 to 150,000 clones listed, more than 70% were seen once; the top ten hold 3% to 4.5%. The sample was PBMCs. The receptor's source is a young man in good health and CMV-seronegative. V is TRBV6-5 and J is TRBJ2-7; D is perhaps TRBD1 (6 bases). The CDR3 bases are TGTGCCAGCAGTCCAGGGGTTGGAGAGCAGTACTTC. Protein sequence: CASSPGVGEQYF.